Listed below are T cell receptor beta chains from one sample, sequenced in a study of blood T cell repertoires in COVID-19. Data came from immunoSEQ multiplex PCR; TCRdb stores just in-frame clones and leaves some out. The sample yields fewer than 350,000 clones, 65% to 90% seen once. The sample taken for sequencing was peripheral blood. These receptors were collected from a human donor in a cohort sampled during active COVID-19. The conserved cysteine and the conserved F or W are not part of the CDR3 here.

>TRBV7-3|TRBJ2-4
ASSKAPSGLRDQAKNIQY
>TRBV27|TRBJ2-5
ASSLSSRTGGPGETQY
>TRBV5-1|TRBJ1-2
ASSLGDRGTYGYT
>TRBV7-9|TRBJ1-5
ASSPTGSSNQPQH
>TRBV5-4|TRBJ1-1
ASSPSSGRDTEAF
>TRBV6-5|TRBJ2-3
ASRNKGAHTDTQY
>TRBV5-1|TRBJ1-1
ASSLDGMNTEAF
>TRBV9|TRBJ2-2
ASSRAGYGELF
>TRBV20-1|TRBJ2-1
SALGVFQF
>TRBV7-8|TRBJ1-5
ASSFSGLPYQPQH
>TRBV24-1|TRBJ1-2
ATSGSGGDIYGYT
>TRBV7-8|TRBJ2-2
ASKGQGTYTGELF
>TRBV7-9|TRBJ1-2
ASSAGDRSDDGYT
>TRBV6-5|TRBJ2-5
ASSQTGLGTQY
>TRBV3-1/TRBV3-2|TRBJ2-3
ASSQAADTQY
>TRBV19|TRBJ1-2
ASSIQQGSYGYT
>TRBV15|TRBJ1-2
ATSRGWETGANYGYT
>TRBV3-1/TRBV3-2|TRBJ1-1
ASSQNAWGQGHTEAF
>TRBV18|TRBJ1-5
ASSPPTGGNQPQH
>TRBV24-1|TRBJ2-1
ATSDHRQGFPNEQF
>TRBV27|TRBJ1-2
ASSLTTGGGYT
>TRBV6-1|TRBJ1-2
ASSDKGRDYGYT
>TRBV15|TRBJ1-6
ATSRDLADNSPLH
>TRBV10-1|TRBJ1-1
ASSESYRGTEAF
>TRBV5-4|TRBJ1-1
ASGPYGGGTEAF
>TRBV10-3|TRBJ1-6
AIQQTGNNSPLH
>TRBV3-1/TRBV3-2|TRBJ1-2
ASSQVLTRVDYGYT
>TRBV12-5|TRBJ2-5
ASGSGGETQY